This record looks at one T cell receptor beta chain sequence and its context. CDR3 length: 16 amino acids. Per the germline V gene, CDR1 is SGDLS and CDR2 is YYNGEE. V was pared by 0 bases and J by 3 bases, with 4 bases of the junction left unmatched. Per the authors' pipeline: It was from reference gene primer amplification that nucleated cell counts were estimated. Method: immunoSEQ multiplex PCR; TCRdb's copy keeps in-frame clones and lacks some. D and trimming come from the DNA, and the V and J calls and clone size come from that table. The sample has about 170,000 clones, around 88% seen once. This specimen comes from a study of blood T cell repertoires in COVID-19. Study-level information: The study drew acute and convalescent COVID-19 samples from the United States, Italy and Spain. The analysed material was cDNA or gDNA that came from T cells, B-cell-depleted T cells, or PBMCs.

The rearrangement links TRBV9 to TRBJ2-2, with TRBD1 matching 8 bases. The receptor's source is a woman aged 70-85 years who had recovered from COVID-19. The sample was peripheral blood. The chain's CDR3 is CASSVGVTGDTGELFF. The CDR3 region has the DNA TGTGCCAGCAGCGTAGGGGTGACAGGGGACACCGGGGAGCTGTTTTTT.